The rows below give T cell receptor beta chains drawn from one sample of a study of T cell changes during pregnancy in multiple sclerosis. Assay: immunoSEQ multiplex PCR; the TCRdb copy retains only in-frame clones and omits some. This repertoire shows about 40,000 clones, around 90% found once; its top ten account for 7.5% to 10%. The sequencing used CD8+ T cells from peripheral blood mononuclear cells, collected before pregnancy. The receptor set was obtained from a female donor with multiple sclerosis, enrolled in a pregnancy study. Each CDR3 is given with its conserved first and last residue. A D gene is named only where the DNA matches it firmly. Part of the rows lack a size; the others show once, few, many or a class for expanded clones.

V	size	D	J	CDR3	DNA
TRBV21-1	-	-	TRBJ1-2	CASSKGQLNYGYTF	TGTGCCAGCAGCAAAGGACAGCTTAACTATGGCTACACCTTC
TRBV6-6	-	-	TRBJ2-2	CASSAGETGELFF	TGTGCCAGCAGCGCAGGGGAAACCGGGGAGCTGTTTTTT
TRBV6-1	-	TRBD2	TRBJ2-1	CASTQTSGSYNEQFF	TGTGCCAGCACCCAGACTAGCGGGTCCTACAATGAGCAGTTCTTC
TRBV5-4	-	-	TRBJ2-1	CASSLGRGWEQFF	TGTGCCAGCAGCTTGGGACGGGGATGGGAGCAGTTCTTC
TRBV15	-	TRBD1	TRBJ2-7	CATSRARQGYEQYF	TGTGCCACCAGCAGAGCGAGACAGGGTTACGAGCAGTACTTC
TRBV29-1	-	TRBD1	TRBJ1-1	CTSSGQGGNTEAFF	TGCACCTCAAGTGGACAGGGAGGGAACACTGAAGCTTTCTTT
TRBV19	-	TRBD1	TRBJ2-6	CASSPTGSGANVLTF	TGTGCCAGTAGCCCGACAGGGTCTGGGGCCAACGTCCTGACTTTC
TRBV7-9	-	TRBD1	TRBJ2-2	CASSLTGTVNTGELFF	TGTGCCAGCAGCTTAACCGGGACAGTGAACACCGGGGAGCTGTTTTTT
TRBV5-1	-	-	TRBJ1-4	CASSASGFWEKLFF	TGCGCCAGCAGCGCGTCGGGGTTCTGGGAAAAACTGTTTTTT
TRBV6-6	-	-	TRBJ2-7	CASKTQVGLSYEQYF	TGTGCCAGCAAGACGCAGGTGGGCCTCTCCTACGAGCAGTACTTC
TRBV29-1	-	-	TRBJ2-2	CSVEGGLNTGELFF	TGCAGCGTTGAAGGCGGACTCAACACCGGGGAGCTGTTTTTT
TRBV7-2	-	TRBD1	TRBJ2-5	CASTPRDRGRETQYF	TGTGCCAGCACCCCCCGGGACAGGGGCAGAGAGACCCAGTACTTC
TRBV9	once	TRBD2	TRBJ2-7	CASSVGTTPSYEQYF	TGTGCCAGCAGCGTGGGGACTACCCCCTCCTACGAGCAGTACTTC
TRBV19	-	TRBD1	TRBJ2-7	CASSNEQGPRYF	TGTGCCAGTAGTAACGAACAGGGGCCGCGATACTTC
TRBV9	once	TRBD2	TRBJ2-5	CASSWTSGPQETQYF	TGTGCCAGCAGCTGGACTAGCGGGCCCCAAGAGACCCAGTACTTC
TRBV16	few	-	TRBJ1-5	CASSQGGVYSNQPQHF	TGTGCCAGCAGCCAAGGCGGCGTTTATAGCAATCAGCCCCAGCATTTT
TRBV11-2	once	-	TRBJ2-7	CASSPGGAEQYF	TGTGCCAGCAGCCCGGGTGGGGCCGAGCAGTACTTC
TRBV11-2	-	TRBD1	TRBJ2-1	CASSLTWQGANEQFF	TGTGCCAGCAGCTTAACGTGGCAGGGGGCGAATGAGCAGTTCTTC
TRBV25-1	-	TRBD2	TRBJ2-1	CASSVSSGSSYNEQFF	TGTGCCAGCAGTGTCTCTAGCGGAAGCTCCTACAATGAGCAGTTCTTC
TRBV29-1	-	TRBD2	TRBJ2-1	CSVEEAGLAGLGEQFF	TGCAGCGTTGAAGAGGCGGGACTAGCGGGACTTGGTGAGCAGTTCTTC
TRBV4-2	few	TRBD2	TRBJ2-3	CASSQALAGPTDTQYF	TGTGCCAGCAGCCAAGCCCTAGCGGGGCCAACAGATACGCAGTATTTT
TRBV14	-	TRBD2	TRBJ2-7	CASSHASGRQYEQYF	TGTGCCAGCAGCCACGCTAGCGGGAGGCAATACGAGCAGTACTTC
TRBV5-6	-	-	TRBJ2-3	CASSLAAASTDTQYF	TGTGCCAGCAGCTTGGCGGCGGCGAGCACAGATACGCAGTATTTT
TRBV4-1	-	-	TRBJ2-5	CASSQTGETQYF	TGCGCCAGCAGCCAAACCGGGGAGACCCAGTACTTC
TRBV6-6	-	-	TRBJ2-3	CASSYGGAPSTDTQYF	TGTGCCAGCAGTTACGGTGGGGCCCCGAGCACAGATACGCAGTATTTT
TRBV29-1	-	TRBD2	TRBJ2-7	CSVLLAGAYEQYF	TGCAGCGTACTACTAGCGGGAGCGTACGAGCAGTACTTC
TRBV6-5	-	TRBD2	TRBJ2-3	CASSFLGTTNTDTQYF	TGTGCCAGCAGTTTTCTCGGGACTACAAACACAGATACGCAGTATTTT
TRBV29-1	-	TRBD2	TRBJ2-1	CSVEGLAGGLSYNEQFF	TGCAGCGTTGAAGGGCTAGCGGGAGGACTCTCCTACAATGAGCAGTTCTTC
TRBV18	once	TRBD1	TRBJ2-7	CASSPGQIEQYF	TGTGCCAGCTCACCGGGACAGATCGAGCAGTACTTC
TRBV5-6	-	TRBD1	TRBJ2-1	CASSSFTGTGNNEQFF	TGTGCCAGCAGCTCTTTTACCGGGACAGGGAACAATGAGCAGTTCTTC
TRBV11-2	-	-	TRBJ1-1	CASSRRTGTEAFF	TGTGCCAGCAGCCGGAGAACTGGCACTGAAGCTTTCTTT
TRBV6-4	-	-	TRBJ1-2	CASSDNEVRGYTF	TGTGCCAGCAGTGACAACGAGGTGCGGGGCTACACCTTC
TRBV5-1	-	TRBD2	TRBJ2-7	CASSLLAGAQYEQYF	TGCGCCAGCAGCTTGCTAGCGGGAGCTCAATACGAGCAGTACTTC
TRBV28	-	TRBD1	TRBJ2-4	CASSLSGQGIAKNIQYF	TGTGCCAGCAGTTTATCCGGACAGGGGATAGCCAAAAACATTCAGTACTTC
TRBV6-5	-	-	TRBJ2-2	CASSYSIRGGGELFF	TGTGCCAGCAGTTACTCAATCAGGGGCGGGGGGGAGCTGTTTTTT
TRBV5-6	-	-	TRBJ2-7	CASSLVAGSYEQYF	TGTGCCAGCAGCTTGGTCGCAGGGTCCTACGAGCAGTACTTC
TRBV7-9	-	-	TRBJ2-7	CASSLNGRTELYEQYF	TGTGCCAGCAGCTTAAATGGGCGGACAGAATTATACGAGCAGTACTTC
TRBV19	-	TRBD1	TRBJ1-5	CASSDWGTGNQPQHF	TGTGCCAGTAGTGACTGGGGGACAGGTAATCAGCCCCAGCATTTT
TRBV9	-	TRBD2	TRBJ2-2	CASSLAGERANTGELFF	TGTGCCAGCAGCCTAGCGGGGGAGCGCGCGAACACCGGGGAGCTGTTTTTT
TRBV7-8	-	TRBD2	TRBJ2-5	CASSLGGLAGAGETQYF	TGTGCCAGCAGCTTAGGCGGACTAGCGGGAGCGGGGGAGACCCAGTACTTC